The 21 T cell receptor beta chains below all came from one sample that was sequenced in a study of shared clonotypes between healthy human individuals. The method was immunoSEQ multiplex PCR; TCRdb's version includes in-frame clones alone and lacks a portion of them. Of approximately 2,200,000 clones listed, 85% to 95% are singletons. Naive CD8 cells lacked CD45RO and underwent positive selection for CCR7, leaving out terminally differentiated effector memory CD45RA+ cells. Sample: naive CD8+ T cells from PBMCs. The receptors were sampled from a man younger than 30 in good health. Some clones in this sample may be carry-over from other donors' samples.

The genes are TRBV29-1 and TRBJ1-2; a possible D gene is TRBD1 (5 bases). Trimming pared 3 bases from V and 7 bases from J, leaving 9 bases between. The CDR3 consists of 11 residues. Germline CDR1 and CDR2: SQVTM and ANQGSEA. Written as DNA, the CDR3 is TGCAGCGTTGATGACAGTCTTGGCTACACCTTC. Translation gives CSVDDSLGYTF.

The chain uses TRBV2 and TRBJ1-4, with TRBD1 as a possible D gene (5 bases). Per the germline V gene, CDR1 is SNHLY and CDR2 is FYNNEI. The CDR3 runs to 13 residues. Deletions cut 8 bases from V and 4 bases from J, with 11 bases between. The CDR3 DNA reads TGTGCCAGCCAAGACAGCTTTAATGAAAAACTGTTTTTT. It translates to CASQDSFNEKLFF.

This clone was counted between two and nine times. The chain joins TRBV11-2 to TRBJ1-1, with D maybe TRBD1 (6 bases). CDR1 is SGHAT and CDR2 is FQNNGV in the germline V gene. The CDR3 covers 16 residues. Trimming removed 5 bases from V and 4 bases from J, with 20 bases in between. CDR3 protein: CASSLYIGTSGTEAFF. CDR3 nucleotide sequence: TGTGCCAGCAGCCTCTACATAGGGACATCGGGCACTGAAGCTTTCTTT.

The rearrangement uses TRBV19 and TRBJ2-5; D is unresolved. The CDR3 spans 12 residues. Germline assignment: CDR1 LNHDA and CDR2 SQIVND (reference sequence). V was trimmed by 3 bases and J by 2 bases, leaving 4 bases between them. CDR3 DNA: TGTGCCAGTAGTATCCCGCAAGAGACCCAGTACTTC. Translated, it gives CASSIPQETQYF.

This clone was seen only once. J is TRBJ2-5 and V is TRBV13, with 11 bases lining up with TRBD2. Germline CDR1 and CDR2: PRHDT and FYEKMQ (reference sequence). This CDR3 has 11 amino acids. J lost 13 bases, V lost 5 bases, and 3 bases had no gene match. As DNA, the CDR3 is TGTGCCAGCAGCGATGGACTAGCGGGGTACTTC. Its protein is CASSDGLAGYF.

The chain links TRBV27 to TRBJ2-7, with TRBD2 matching 7 bases. CDR1 is MNHEY, CDR2 SMNVEV, per germline (reference sequence). Trimming took 2 bases from V and 5 from J; bases not matched to a gene: 9. The CDR3 has 15 residues. The DNA of the CDR3 is TGTGCCAGCAGTTTAGGGAGTCAGGGAGGGCACGAGCAGTACTTC. Translated: CASSLGSQGGHEQYF.

The rearrangement joins TRBV10-3 to TRBJ2-7; TRBD1 agrees at 7 bases. The germline gives CDR1 ENHRY, CDR2 SYGVKD. V shed 2 bases, J shed 4 bases, and the junction held 5 bases outside the gene matches. CDR3 length: 14 amino acids. CDR3 coding DNA: TGTGCCATCAGTGAGGGGGGCAGGGGGTACGAGCAGTACTTC. It yields the protein CAISEGGRGYEQYF.

J is TRBJ2-3 and V is TRBV14, with 8 bases aligning to TRBD2. Germline loops: CDR1 SGHDN, CDR2 FVKESK. The CDR3 runs 16 residues. V lost 4 bases to trimming and J lost 5 bases; unmatched junction nucleotides: 11. The chain's CDR3 is CASSPTRTSFRDTQYF. CDR3 coding DNA: TGTGCCAGCAGCCCAACACGGACTAGCTTCCGAGATACGCAGTATTTT.

This rearrangement joins TRBV2 to TRBJ1-3; D call uncertain. This CDR3 comprises 12 residues. Trimming took 7 bases from V and 4 from J, leaving 8 bases between them. Germline V gene lookup returns CDR1 SNHLY and CDR2 FYNNEI. CDR3: CASTGPGNTIYF. CDR3 coding DNA: TGTGCCAGCACTGGGCCCGGAAACACCATATATTTT.

The V call is TRBV7-9, the J call TRBJ1-4, with 9 bases identical to TRBD1. V was clipped by 4 bases and J by 8 bases; unmatched bases: 11. In germline, CDR1 is SEHNR, CDR2 FQNEAQ (reference sequence). This CDR3 spans 16 amino acids. The CDR3 protein is CASSSGEGQGFEKLFF. CDR3 in DNA: TGTGCCAGCAGCTCCGGAGAGGGACAGGGTTTCGAAAAACTGTTTTTT. The full variable domain, its missing parts supplied by reference TRBV7-9 and TRBJ1-4, is DTGVSQNPRHKITKRGQNVTFRCDPISEHNRLYWYRQTLGQGPEFLTYFQNEAQLEKSRLLSDRFSAERPKGSFSTLEIQRTEQGDSAMYLCASSSGEGQGFEKLFFGSGTQLSVL.

This clone has only one observation. CDR3 sequence reads: CASSQALQGNTEAFF. The CDR3 bases are TGCGCCAGCAGCCAAGCTCTACAGGGGAACACTGAAGCTTTCTTT. The rearrangement links TRBV4-1 to TRBJ1-1, with D possibly matching TRBD1 (6 bases). Trimming removed 1 base from V and 1 base from J, with 10 bases in between. CDR1 MGHRA and CDR2 YSYEKL come from the germline V gene. This CDR3 comprises 15 residues.

The chain joins TRBV29-1 to TRBJ2-3; a weak D match, TRBD1 (6 bases). V lost 3 bases and J 4 bases, leaving 14 bases between the germline ends. CDR1 SQVTM and CDR2 ANQGSEA come from the germline V gene. The CDR3 has 14 residues. CDR3 bases: TGCAGCGTTGATTCAGGGGTCCGGGCAGATACGCAGTATTTT. Translation: CSVDSGVRADTQYF.

Of note for this clone: Additional DNA sequences in this sample encode the identical CDR3. The chain recombines TRBV7-9 with TRBJ2-7, with a tentative D call TRBD1 (7 bases). Trimming shortened V by 1 base and J by 6 bases, and 10 bases separated the two germline ends. CDR3 length: 13 residues. Germline lookup yields CDR1 SEHNR and CDR2 FQNEAQ (reference sequence). The CDR3 region is CASSLGQGGEQYF. The CDR3 DNA is TGTGCCAGCAGCTTAGGGCAGGGGGGCGAGCAGTACTTC.

Notes on this clone: The sample carries other DNA sequences with the same CDR3. V gene TRBV28 combines with J gene TRBJ2-7; 7 nucleotides align to TRBD1. Losses at the gene ends were 6 bases for V and 0 bases for J; bases not matched to a gene: 8. This CDR3 comprises 15 residues. Per the germline V gene, CDR1 is MDHEN and CDR2 is SYDVKM. The CDR3 bases are TGTGCCAGCAGATGGGGGACAGACAGCTCCTACGAGCAGTACTTC. It yields the protein CASRWGTDSSYEQYF.

The V gene is TRBV28, the J gene TRBJ2-5, with D perhaps given as TRBD1 or TRBD2 (7 bases each). Trimming removed 3 bases at V and 6 bases at J, with 17 bases between. Looked up from germline, CDR1 is MDHEN and CDR2 is SYDVKM. The CDR3 has 15 residues. CDR3 amino acids: CASSFRVQGGKTQYF. The DNA for the CDR3 is TGTGCCAGCAGTTTTAGAGTGCAGGGGGGGAAGACCCAGTACTTC.

In the case of this clone: A much larger clone differs from this one at a single base, so this may be a read error. The same CDR3 also results from other DNA sequences found in this sample. The rearrangement uses TRBV7-2 and TRBJ1-5; D is unclear. Germline V CDR1 and CDR2: SGHTA, FQGNSA. This CDR3 spans 12 amino acids. CDR3 protein: CASSLGNQPQHF. For the CDR3, the DNA is TGTGCCAGCAGTTTAGGGAATCAGCCCCAGCATTTT.

The gene calls are TRBV7-3 and TRBJ2-3, with unresolved D. The CDR3 loop spans 14 amino acids. Trimming left V 5 bases short and J 1 base short, with 10 bases between. CDR1 is SGHTA, CDR2 FQGTGA, per germline. CDR3 DNA sequence: TGTGCCAGCAGCCCCCCTGGACGCACAGATACGCAGTATTTT. This codes for CASSPPGRTDTQYF.

This chain uses TRBV7-6 with TRBJ2-5; D gene ambiguous. V lost 2 bases and J lost 1, with 8 bases in between. Germline CDR1 reads SGHVS; CDR2 reads FNYEAQ. This CDR3 contains 14 residues. The CDR3 protein is CASSLSPGQETQYF. The CDR3 DNA reads TGTGCCAGCAGCTTATCGCCCGGCCAAGAGACCCAGTACTTC.

This clone came up once. The chain carries TRBV6-5 and TRBJ2-6; tentatively, D is TRBD1 (5 bases). This CDR3 comprises 15 residues. Per the germline V gene, CDR1 is MNHEY and CDR2 is SVGAGI. Trimming shortened V by 6 bases and J by 4 bases, and 13 bases separated the two germline ends. In DNA form, the CDR3 reads TGTGCCAGCAGCCCGGCAGGGAACGGGGCCAACGTCCTGACTTTC. It specifies CASSPAGNGANVLTF.

V usage is TRBV28 and J usage is TRBJ2-4, with TRBD1 as a possible D gene (5 bases). V lost 2 bases, J lost 6 bases, and 11 bases lay in between. Germline loops: CDR1 MDHEN, CDR2 SYDVKM. The CDR3 covers 14 residues. The CDR3 sequence is CASSLAQRGNIQYF. DNA of the CDR3: TGTGCCAGCAGTTTAGCCCAAAGGGGAAACATTCAGTACTTC.

The chain is built from TRBV28 and TRBJ1-5, with D perhaps matching TRBD1 (6 bases). This CDR3 contains 14 residues. From germline, CDR1 is MDHEN and CDR2 SYDVKM. The V gene lost 5 bases and the J gene lost 5 bases, with 13 bases spanning the gap. CDR3 protein: CASSPQGSHQPQHF. In DNA, the CDR3 is TGTGCCAGCAGTCCTCAGGGGTCACATCAGCCCCAGCATTTT.